Below, 22 T cell receptor beta chains from the same sample are listed, as sequenced in a study of T-cell reconstitution after alpha-beta-depleted transplantation in children. This sample's TCRbeta library carried unique molecular identifier barcodes. TCRdb reanalysed the PCR reads using MiXCR and keeps one entry per CDR3 protein. The table records about 600,000 distinct CDR3 sequences, roughly a tenth of them present only once. The source material was PBMCs from the stem cell graft donor, sampled from the stem cell graft. These TCRs come from a human donor who donated a stem cell graft to a child with acute myeloid leukemia.

This clonotype has a count of ten or more. V usage is TRBV7-2 and J usage is TRBJ1-1; tentatively, D is TRBD1 (6 bases). V was clipped by 4 bases and J by 5 bases, with 11 bases between them. Germline CDR1 reads SGHTA; CDR2 reads FQGNSA. This CDR3 has 13 amino acids. The CDR3 loop is CASSWGRGTEAFF. DNA of the CDR3: TGTGCCAGCAGCTGGGGCAGGGGAACTGAAGCTTTCTTT.

There are many counts of this clonotype. The chain is built from TRBV12-5 and TRBJ2-3; 7 bases align to TRBD2. Germline V gives CDR1 LGHNT, CDR2 FRNRAP. V trimming: 4 bases; J trimming: 2 bases; junction bases outside the gene matches: 6. The CDR3 has 15 amino acids. CDR3 sequence (DNA): TGTGCTAGTGGTTCGTCTAGCGGTCTCACAGATACGCAGTATTTT. Translating gives CASGSSSGLTDTQYF.

The sample holds a few counts of this clonotype. This chain connects TRBV6-2 or TRBV6-3 to TRBJ1-1; no definite D call. Germline V gives CDR1 MNHEY, CDR2 SVGEGT. This CDR3 region has 14 residues. The ends were cut back, 5 bases at V and 3 bases at J, with 13 bases in the middle. The CDR3 loop reads CASSPSRDHTEAFF. The CDR3 DNA is TGTGCCAGCAGTCCATCCCGGGATCACACTGAAGCTTTCTTT.

The CDR3 reads CSARDLQDLNIQYF. The DNA of the CDR3 is TGCAGTGCTAGAGACTTACAGGATCTAAACATTCAGTACTTC. The V gene is TRBV20-1, the J gene TRBJ2-4; tentatively, D is TRBD1 (5 bases). The germline gives CDR1 DFQATT, CDR2 SNEGSKA (reference sequence). Deletions cut 0 bases from V and 6 bases from J, with 12 bases between. The CDR3 consists of 14 residues.

This sequence joins TRBV6-1 and TRBJ2-5; D may correspond to TRBD1 or TRBD2 (5 bases each). Germline V gene sequence: CDR1 MNHNS, CDR2 SASEGT. The CDR3 is 13 amino acids. Trimming pared 7 bases from V and 4 bases from J, leaving 13 bases between. The CDR3 here is CASTLPGLETQYF. CDR3 DNA sequence: TGTGCCAGCACCCTCCCGGGGCTAGAGACCCAGTACTTC.

This clonotype appeared a few times. The CDR3 DNA sequence: TGTGCCAGCAGCTTGGCCGACAGCAATGAGCAGTTCTTC. Protein sequence: CASSLADSNEQFF. J is TRBJ2-1 and V is TRBV5-6, with D possibly being TRBD1 (5 bases). This CDR3 is 13 amino acids long. Trimming shortened V by 0 bases and J by 6 bases, and 7 bases separated the two germline ends. The germline CDR1 and CDR2 sequences are SGHDT and YYEEEE.

The table lists this clonotype with many counts. The CDR3 nucleotides are TGCAGTGCTAGGAGGGCGACTAGCGGGAGCTTCAGCTTGAGAGATACGCAGTATTTT. This encodes CSARRATSGSFSLRDTQYF. The rearrangement joins TRBV20-1 to TRBJ2-3; 12 bases align to TRBD2. The CDR3 is made up of 19 amino acids. The germline gives CDR1 DFQATT, CDR2 SNEGSKA (reference sequence). The J segment lost 5 bases and the V segment lost 3 bases, leaving 18 bases of the junction unmatched.

This clonotype was seen many times. V gene TRBV30 combines with J gene TRBJ1-3, with TRBD1 matching 7 bases. Germline V gene sequence: CDR1 GTSNPN, CDR2 SVGIG (reference sequence). This CDR3 has 14 amino acids. The junction had 1 base not matched to a gene; V was cut back by 0 bases and J by 2 bases. CDR3 nucleotides: TGTGCCTGGAGTGTCGGGACAGCTGGAAACACCATATATTTT. It specifies CAWSVGTAGNTIYF.

The chain employs TRBV20-1 and TRBJ2-2, with D hard to call. Germline assignment: CDR1 DFQATT and CDR2 SNEGSKA (reference sequence). The CDR3 spans 16 residues. Trimming removed 0 bases at V and 5 bases at J, with 16 bases between. CDR3 DNA: TGCAGTGCTAGAGATCCCAGCGCCCAAGGAACCGGGGAGCTGTTTTTT. Encoded protein: CSARDPSAQGTGELFF.

Only a few counts were recorded for this clonotype. The chain carries TRBV28 and TRBJ2-5, with D possibly being TRBD1 (5 bases). There are 13 residues in the CDR3. V lost 2 bases and J 8 bases, leaving 12 bases between the germline ends. Germline V gene sequence: CDR1 MDHEN, CDR2 SYDVKM. CDR3: CASSLPWGQTQYF. CDR3 in DNA: TGTGCCAGCAGTTTACCTTGGGGCCAAACCCAGTACTTC.

This clonotype was seen at least ten times. The rearrangement links TRBV28 to TRBJ1-5; D is perhaps TRBD1 (5 bases). The CDR3 is 15 residues long. From germline, CDR1 is MDHEN and CDR2 SYDVKM. The germline V and J ends were trimmed by 2 bases and 5 bases, with 13 bases remaining between them. The CDR3 DNA is TGTGCCAGCAGTTTAAGGGGAAGGGGAGATCAGCCCCAGCATTTT. It yields the protein CASSLRGRGDQPQHF.

This clonotype has at least ten counts. The rearrangement joins TRBV29-1 to TRBJ2-1; tentative D call: TRBD1 (5 bases). Deletions cut 5 bases from V and 6 bases from J, with 8 bases between. Germline CDR1 reads SQVTM; CDR2 reads ANQGSEA. CDR3 length: 11 amino acids. The CDR3, as DNA: TGCAGCGTTTCTAGGGGCAATGAGCAGTTCTTC. Protein sequence: CSVSRGNEQFF.

In its sample, this clonotype was seen many times. V usage is TRBV12-3 or TRBV12-4 and J usage is TRBJ2-5; TRBD2 is a possible D gene (6 bases). Trimming removed 3 bases from V and 2 bases from J, with 13 bases in between. This CDR3 region has 15 residues. This CDR3 is CASSFQGTSQETQYF. DNA for the CDR3: TGTGCCAGCAGTTTCCAAGGGACTTCACAAGAGACCCAGTACTTC.

This clonotype was seen a few times. The rearrangement links TRBV5-1 to TRBJ2-5; D gene uncertain. This CDR3 is 14 amino acids long. Germline CDR1 and CDR2: SGHRS and YFSETQ. V lost 1 base and J 1 base, leaving 8 bases between the germline ends. The CDR3 region is CASSLSDSQETQYF. CDR3 nucleotide sequence: TGCGCCAGCAGCTTGAGTGACTCCCAAGAGACCCAGTACTTC.

This clonotype was recorded at least ten times. The chain combines TRBV20-1 with TRBJ2-5; tentative D call: TRBD2 (6 bases). The CDR3 extends over 15 amino acids. Trimming took off 0 bases at V and 5 bases at J, with 16 bases between the two ends. In germline, CDR1 is DFQATT, CDR2 SNEGSKA (reference sequence). DNA for the CDR3: TGCAGTGCTAGAGATTACGGGAGTGTGACCGAGACCCAGTACTTC. Its protein product is CSARDYGSVTETQYF.

This clonotype was seen a single time. This chain connects TRBV24-1 to TRBJ2-2; D gene uncertain. This CDR3 is 16 amino acids long. V dropped 3 bases and J dropped 5 bases, with 15 bases sitting between them. Germline loops: CDR1 KGHDR, CDR2 SFDVKD. CDR3 amino acids: CATSDGIPPRTGELFF. Written as DNA, the CDR3 is TGTGCCACCAGTGATGGGATCCCCCCTCGGACCGGGGAGCTGTTTTTT.

This clonotype was counted ten times or more. The CDR3, as DNA: TGTGCCAGCAGCTCCCGTCTAACCGGGGAGCTGTTTTTT. Translation: CASSSRLTGELFF. V usage is TRBV7-2 and J usage is TRBJ2-2, with D unresolved. The CDR3 is made up of 13 amino acids. The germline V and J ends were trimmed by 4 bases and 5 bases, with 8 bases remaining between them. Looked up from germline, CDR1 is SGHTA and CDR2 is FQGNSA.

This clonotype was detected ten times or more. The chain is built from TRBV12-3 or TRBV12-4 and TRBJ2-5; D might be TRBD1 (6 bases). With 8 bases removed from V and 4 bases from J, the gap between germline ends came to 14 bases. The CDR3 runs to 13 residues. Here the CDR3 DNA reads TGTGCCAGCCGTTGGACAGCATTAGAGACCCAGTACTTC. This gives the protein CASRWTALETQYF.

The V gene is TRBV29-1, the J gene TRBJ2-5; D is unclear. V lost 1 base to trimming and J lost 5 bases, with 14 bases between them. CDR1 SQVTM and CDR2 ANQGSEA come from the germline V gene. The CDR3 is 14 residues long. This CDR3 is CSVEGPGRRETQYF. CDR3 sequence (DNA): TGCAGCGTTGAAGGTCCGGGCCGGCGGGAGACCCAGTACTTC.

This clonotype was picked up many times. This chain joins TRBV12-3 or TRBV12-4 and TRBJ1-2; 8 bases line up with TRBD1. CDR3 size: 15 residues. The J segment lost 4 bases and the V segment lost 5 bases, leaving 9 bases of the junction unmatched. CDR3 loop: CASSPRTGMTYGYTF. CDR3 sequence (DNA): TGTGCCAGCAGTCCGAGGACAGGGATGACCTATGGCTACACCTTC.

This clonotype showed up just a few times. The CDR3 sequence: CASSPFTGGWYQETQYF. The CDR3 coding sequence is TGTGCCAGCAGCCCCTTCACGGGCGGTTGGTACCAAGAGACCCAGTACTTC. This chain joins TRBV7-2 and TRBJ2-5; D gene unclear. The CDR3 sequence is 17 residues long. Trimming shortened V by 5 bases and J by 0 bases, and 19 bases separated the two germline ends. CDR1 is SGHTA and CDR2 is FQGNSA in the germline V gene. Full variable domain (remainder filled in from reference TRBV7-2 and TRBJ2-5): GAGVSQSPSNKVTEKGKDVELRCDPISGHTALYWYRQSLGQGLEFLIYFQGNSAPDKSGLPSDRFSAERTGGSVSTLTIQRTQQEDSAVYLCASSPFTGGWYQETQYFGPGTRLLVL.

This clonotype has just a few counts. This chain joins TRBV5-1 and TRBJ2-3; D is possibly TRBD1 (5 bases). From germline, CDR1 is SGHRS and CDR2 YFSETQ. The V and J ends lost 7 bases and 1 base respectively, with 13 bases between them. There are 14 residues in the CDR3. CDR3 coding DNA: TGCGCCAGCGGACGAGAAGGGGGCACAGATACGCAGTATTTT. This gives the protein CASGREGGTDTQYF.